Listed here are 22 T cell receptor beta chains from one sample, sequenced in a study of tumour-infiltrating T cells in Burkitt lymphoma (dated by TCRdb to the early 2020s). The receptor library was made with the immunoSEQ multiplex PCR assay. TCRdb retrieved this table from immuneACCESS and kept in-frame rearrangements only. Not all clones are present; in checked studies, unresolved V genes account for under half, and no reason is known for the remainder. Within this sample are about 9,200 clones, with 62% of them counted one time only. The ten top clones hold approximately 5.6% of the sample. Input material: tumor tissue. These receptors were taken from a human donor with diffuse large B-cell lymphoma.

This clone was counted once. This chain connects TRBV30 to TRBJ1-4; D might be TRBD1 (5 bases). Looked up from germline, CDR1 is GTSNPN and CDR2 is SVGIG (reference sequence). V lost 7 bases, J lost 8 bases, and 23 bases lay in between. This CDR3 has 15 amino acids. CDR3 residues: CALDEGSSSTEKLFF. As DNA, the CDR3 is TGTGCCTTAGATGAGGGGAGTAGTAGCACAGAAAAACTGTTTTTT.

This chain links TRBV6-5 with TRBJ1-4, with 7 bases aligning to TRBD1. With V trimmed by 7 bases and J by 11 bases, 13 bases remained unmatched. CDR3 size: 14 residues. CDR1 MNHEY and CDR2 SVGAGI come from the germline V gene. For the CDR3, the DNA is TGTGCCAGCATTCCCACACCCACAGGGGACAAACTGTTTTTT. Protein product: CASIPTPTGDKLFF.

This chain uses TRBV7-9 with TRBJ1-1; D may be TRBD1 (5 bases). The germline V gene encodes CDR1 SEHNR and CDR2 FQNEAQ (reference sequence). The CDR3 has 14 amino acids. V lost 5 bases and J lost 1, with 11 bases in between. Here the CDR3 reads CASSTRGGNTEAFF. The CDR3 DNA is TGTGCCAGCAGCACCCGGGGGGGGAACACTGAAGCTTTCTTT.

The V and J genes are TRBV19 and TRBJ1-1; D is unclear. CDR1 and CDR2 (germline): LNHDA, SQIVND (reference sequence). The CDR3 loop spans 15 amino acids. V was cut by 3 bases and J by 0 bases, with 11 bases left in between. CDR3 DNA: TGTGCCAGTAGTATTTTGGGGTCCATGAACACTGAAGCTTTCTTT. Protein product: CASSILGSMNTEAFF.

This chain links TRBV10-3 with TRBJ1-4; D is undetermined. Germline V gene sequence: CDR1 ENHRY, CDR2 SYGVKD. V shed 3 bases and J shed 14 bases, with 10 bases lying between them. The CDR3 has 11 residues. The CDR3 protein is CAISEEGLLFF. As DNA, the CDR3 is TGTGCCATCAGTGAAGAAGGTTTGCTGTTTTTT.

The V and J genes are TRBV5-1 and TRBJ2-7; 8 bases align to TRBD1. The CDR3 spans 15 residues. The germline V gene encodes CDR1 SGHRS and CDR2 YFSETQ. Losses at the gene ends were 0 bases for V and 1 base for J; bases not matched to a gene: 3. This CDR3 reads CASSLGQGASYEQYF. The CDR3 DNA sequence: TGCGCCAGCAGCTTGGGGCAGGGGGCATCCTACGAGCAGTACTTC.

V gene TRBV14 combines with J gene TRBJ2-3; a weak D match, TRBD2 (6 bases). Per the germline V gene, CDR1 is SGHDN and CDR2 is FVKESK. Trimming shortened V by 4 bases and J by 2 bases, and 7 bases separated the two germline ends. The CDR3 sequence is 13 residues long. CDR3 loop: CASSRDFTDTQYF. CDR3 coding DNA: TGTGCCAGCAGCCGGGACTTCACAGATACGCAGTATTTT.

This clone was counted only a few times. The J gene is TRBJ1-1, the V gene TRBV30; D not resolved. The CDR3 consists of 11 residues. Trimming took 2 bases from V and 0 from J, leaving 1 base between them. Germline V gives CDR1 GTSNPN, CDR2 SVGIG (reference sequence). The CDR3 bases are TGTGCCTGGAGTATGAACACTGAAGCTTTCTTT. It encodes CAWSMNTEAFF.

The rearrangement joins TRBV9 to TRBJ2-4; perhaps TRBD1 as D (5 bases). Germline V gene data show CDR1 as SGDLS and CDR2 as YYNGEE. V was trimmed by 3 bases and J by 0 bases, leaving 7 bases between them. CDR3 length equals 14 residues. This CDR3 is CASSGTGAKNIQYF. In nucleotides, the CDR3 is TGTGCCAGCAGCGGAACAGGAGCCAAAAACATTCAGTACTTC.

The V gene is TRBV6-5, the J gene TRBJ2-3; TRBD1 aligns across 7 bases. This CDR3 spans 15 amino acids. CDR1 MNHEY and CDR2 SVGAGI come from the germline V gene. The V gene end was trimmed by 6 bases and the J gene end by 2 bases; junction bases not matched to a gene: 8. Here the CDR3 DNA reads TGTGCCAGCAGGAGACAGGGATGGGACACAGATACGCAGTATTTT. Its translation is CASRRQGWDTDTQYF.

On this clone: The identical CDR3 is also encoded by other nucleotide sequences in the sample. The J gene is TRBJ1-4, the V gene TRBV4-1; D ambiguous. V was cut by 0 bases and J by 8 bases, with 19 bases left in between. CDR3 length: 17 amino acids. The germline V gene has CDR1 MGHRA and CDR2 YSYEKL. The CDR3 reads CASSQELMWAGYEKLFF. The DNA of the CDR3 is TGCGCCAGCAGCCAAGAGTTAATGTGGGCCGGGTACGAAAAACTGTTTTTT.

This clone occurred a few times. V is TRBV28 and J is TRBJ1-1, with TRBD1 as a possible D gene (5 bases). The length of the CDR3 is 13 residues. Trimming removed 4 bases at V and 8 bases at J, with 14 bases between. Germline CDR1 and CDR2: MDHEN and SYDVKM. CDR3 sequence (DNA): TGTGCCAGCAGTTGGGTGCAGGGTTTAGAAGCTTTCTTT. Protein product: CASSWVQGLEAFF.

The chain uses TRBV4-1 and TRBJ1-2; 8 bases are shared with TRBD1. The CDR3 covers 16 residues. CDR1 is MGHRA and CDR2 is YSYEKL in the germline V gene. The V segment lost 1 base and the J segment 3 bases; nucleotides outside the gene matches: 7. CDR3 region: CASSQVTGESYYGYTF. The CDR3 region has the DNA TGCGCCAGCAGCCAAGTGACAGGGGAGAGCTACTATGGCTACACCTTC.

By share, this clone ranks as medium-sized. The chain recombines TRBV18 with TRBJ1-6; D may be TRBD1 (5 bases). The CDR3 length is 12 residues. V gave up 5 bases and J gave up 10 bases, with 9 bases separating them. Germline assignment: CDR1 KGHSH and CDR2 LQKENI. The CDR3 DNA is TGTGCCAGCTCAGCGGAGGGGTCACCCCTCCACTTT. As protein: CASSAEGSPLHF.

The chain carries TRBV5-1 and TRBJ2-7; D remains ambiguous. CDR3 length equals 13 residues. V lost 5 bases and J 7 bases, leaving 16 bases between the germline ends. Per the germline V gene, CDR1 is SGHRS and CDR2 is YFSETQ. The CDR3 protein is CASSPFIGWEQYF. The CDR3 bases are TGCGCCAGCAGTCCCTTTATAGGATGGGAGCAGTACTTC.

This rearrangement joins TRBV10-3 to TRBJ1-4; unclear D gene. The CDR3 extends over 14 amino acids. CDR1 and CDR2 from the germline V gene are ENHRY and SYGVKD. The V gene lost 5 bases and the J gene lost 0 bases, with 7 bases spanning the gap. Here the CDR3 DNA reads TGTGCCATCAGTAGGACGTCAACTAATGAAAAACTGTTTTTT. Translating it yields CAISRTSTNEKLFF.

The chain recombines TRBV10-3 with TRBJ2-5; 9 nucleotides line up with TRBD2. Germline trimming cut 10 bases from V and 3 bases from J; bases unmatched to any gene: 3. Germline lookup yields CDR1 ENHRY and CDR2 SYGVKD. The CDR3 runs to 12 residues. CDR3: CATSSGEETQYF. CDR3 nucleotide sequence: TGTGCCACATCTAGCGGGGAAGAGACCCAGTACTTC.

The genes are TRBV6-5 and TRBJ1-4, with a weak D call TRBD1 (5 bases). Germline V CDR1 and CDR2: MNHEY, SVGAGI. V was cut by 5 bases and J by 11 bases, with 12 bases left in between. The CDR3 length is 12 residues. The CDR3 is CASSPGGYKLFF. The DNA for the CDR3 is TGTGCCAGCAGTCCCGGGGGTTACAAACTGTTTTTT.

This clone was found a few times. The V call is TRBV5-6, the J call TRBJ1-2, with unresolved D. V was trimmed by 2 bases and J by 7 bases, leaving 9 bases between them. Per the germline V gene, CDR1 is SGHDT and CDR2 is YYEEEE. The CDR3 is made up of 12 amino acids. The CDR3 nucleotides are TGTGCCAGCAGCTTCTCTTCGAGTGGCTACACCTTC. Protein: CASSFSSSGYTF. The variable domain in full, with the rest retrieved from reference TRBV5-6 and TRBJ1-2, is DAGVTQSPTHLIKTRGQQVTLRCSPKSGHDTVSWYQQALGQGPQFIFQYYEEEERQRGNFPDRFSGHQFPNYSSELNVNALLLGDSALYLCASSFSSSGYTFGSGTRLTVV.

The rearrangement links TRBV6-4 to TRBJ1-1, with a weak D call TRBD1 (5 bases). Trimming shortened V by 5 bases and J by 3 bases, and 10 bases separated the two germline ends. Germline V gives CDR1 MRHNA, CDR2 SNTAGT. This CDR3 is built from 13 residues. The CDR3 DNA reads as TGTGCCAGCAGTAGGGCGGGGGACACTGAAGCTTTCTTT. Residues: CASSRAGDTEAFF.

The V gene is TRBV7-2, the J gene TRBJ2-1; no reliable D call. Germline-derived CDR1 and CDR2 are SGHTA and FQGNSA. Trimming pared 1 base from V and 4 bases from J, leaving 8 bases between. This CDR3 spans 14 amino acids. The CDR3 sequence is CASSLVTGYNEQFF. The CDR3 DNA follows: TGTGCCAGCAGCTTAGTAACCGGGTACAATGAGCAGTTCTTC.

This clone appeared a few times. This chain uses TRBV5-1 with TRBJ2-5; 8 bases are shared with TRBD2. This CDR3 has 16 residues. The ends lost 1 base at V and 1 base at J; junction bases unmatched: 6. Germline assignment: CDR1 SGHRS and CDR2 YFSETQ. CDR3 sequence: CASSLPRGGIQETQYF. CDR3 bases: TGCGCCAGCAGCTTGCCCCGGGGGGGGATCCAAGAGACCCAGTACTTC.